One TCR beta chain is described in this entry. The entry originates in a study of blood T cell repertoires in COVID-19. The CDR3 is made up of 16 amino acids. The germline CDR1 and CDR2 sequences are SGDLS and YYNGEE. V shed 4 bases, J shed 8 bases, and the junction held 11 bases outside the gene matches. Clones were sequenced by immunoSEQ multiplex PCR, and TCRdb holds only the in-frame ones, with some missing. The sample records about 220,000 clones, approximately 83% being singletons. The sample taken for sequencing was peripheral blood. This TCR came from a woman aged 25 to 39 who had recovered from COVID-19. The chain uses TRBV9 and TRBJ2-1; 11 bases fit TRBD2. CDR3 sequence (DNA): TGTGCCAGCAGCTCCATAGCGGGGGGGCCTTCTGATGAGCAGTTCTTC. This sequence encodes CASSSIAGGPSDEQFF.